This TCR beta chain was identified during a study of T cells in Graves' hyperthyroidism and ophthalmopathy. Study in general: It was at initial diagnosis, before any treatment, that peripheral blood was collected.

Whole-study findings and limits: Most expanded thyroid clonotypes above 0.001 recurred in blood.

J gave up 10 bases and V 0 bases, and 4 bases lay outside the gene matches. The length of the CDR3 is 14 residues. The germline V gene has CDR1 ENHRY and CDR2 SYGVKD. With a duration under 2 months, the hyperthyroidism was newly diagnosed in patients aged 18 to 65. Amplification targeted TCR beta CDR3 regions from RNA transcripts. The HTBI primer set drove a first-round RT-PCR of the TCR CDR3. MiXCR, applied by TCRdb to the multiplex PCR reads, yields one record per CDR3 protein. The profile covers about 340,000 distinct CDR3 sequences, with about 20% appearing a single time and under 55% taken by the ten largest. A remark on this clonotype: What it recognizes is unknown.

Input material: blood. V usage is TRBV10-3 and J usage is TRBJ1-4, with 8 bases aligning to TRBD1. This TCR was sampled from a woman aged 50 to 65 with Graves' hyperthyroidism. Here the CDR3 reads CAISESLTGGKLFF. In DNA, the CDR3 is TGTGCCATCAGTGAGTCCCTAACAGGGGGAAAACTGTTTTTT.